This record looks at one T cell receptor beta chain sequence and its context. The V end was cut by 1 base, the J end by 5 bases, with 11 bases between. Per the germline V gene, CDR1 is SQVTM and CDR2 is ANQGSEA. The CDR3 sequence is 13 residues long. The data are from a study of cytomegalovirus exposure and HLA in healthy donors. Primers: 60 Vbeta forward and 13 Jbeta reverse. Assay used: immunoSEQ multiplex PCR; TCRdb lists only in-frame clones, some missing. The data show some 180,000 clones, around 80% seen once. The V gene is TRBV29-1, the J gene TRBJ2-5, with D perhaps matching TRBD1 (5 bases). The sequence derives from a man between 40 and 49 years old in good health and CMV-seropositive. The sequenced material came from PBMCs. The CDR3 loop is CSVEAGRGETQYF. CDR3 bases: TGCAGCGTTGAAGCTGGTAGGGGTGAGACCCAGTACTTC. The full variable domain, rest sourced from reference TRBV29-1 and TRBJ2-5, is SAVISQKPSRDICQRGTSLTIQCQVDSQVTMMFWYRQQPGQSLTLIATANQGSEATYESGFVIDKFPISRPNLTFSTLTVSNMSPEDSSIYLCSVEAGRGETQYFGPGTRLLVL.